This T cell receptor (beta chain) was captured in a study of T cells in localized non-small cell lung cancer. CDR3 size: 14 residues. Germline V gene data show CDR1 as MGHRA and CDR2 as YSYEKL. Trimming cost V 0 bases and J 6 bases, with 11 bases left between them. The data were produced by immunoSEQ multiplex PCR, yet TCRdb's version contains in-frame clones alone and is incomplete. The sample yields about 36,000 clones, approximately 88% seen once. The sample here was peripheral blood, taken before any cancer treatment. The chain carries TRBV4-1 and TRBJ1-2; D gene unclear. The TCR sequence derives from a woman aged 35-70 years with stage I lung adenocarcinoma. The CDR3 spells CASSQDREINGYTF. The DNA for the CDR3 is TGCGCCAGCAGCCAAGATAGGGAAATCAATGGCTACACCTTC.